Shown below are 13 T cell receptor beta chains from a single sample sequenced in a study of beta chain features in type 1 diabetes. All of the isolated RNA was reverse transcribed, so expressed TCRB transcripts were sequenced. This table comes from immunoSEQ multiplex PCR, and its TCRdb copy is limited to in-frame clones, with some not included. Here the sample spans roughly 300,000 clones, roughly 8% being singletons. The sample taken for sequencing was central memory CD4+ T cells from blood. These receptor sequences come from a woman younger than 35 in good health.

The CDR3 DNA reads as TGCAGTGCTCCGATGAACTATGGCTACACCTTC. This translates into CSAPMNYGYTF. The V call is TRBV20-1, the J call TRBJ1-2, with unresolved D. Germline CDR1 is DFQATT and CDR2 is SNEGSKA (reference sequence). With 5 bases removed from V and 2 bases from J, the gap between germline ends came to 6 bases. This CDR3 has 11 residues.

A few counts support this clone. J is TRBJ1-1 and V is TRBV2; 7 bases are a match to TRBD1. The germline V gene encodes CDR1 SNHLY and CDR2 FYNNEI. There are 13 residues in the CDR3. V was clipped by 6 bases and J by 5 bases; unmatched bases: 6. Here the CDR3 DNA reads TGTGCCAGCAGCCGGGACAGAGGGACTGAAGCTTTCTTT. Amino acids: CASSRDRGTEAFF.

The chain combines TRBV20-1 with TRBJ2-3, with a tentative D call TRBD2 (5 bases). This CDR3 spans 11 amino acids. Between the trimmed V and J ends, which lost 3 bases and 7 bases, there was a span of 8 bases. The V gene's germline CDR1 is DFQATT and CDR2 SNEGSKA (reference sequence). The CDR3: CSASERYTQYF. CDR3 nucleotides: TGCAGTGCTAGCGAGCGGTATACGCAGTATTTT.

This rearrangement joins TRBV6-5 to TRBJ2-7, with 7 bases aligning to TRBD2. The germline V gene has CDR1 MNHEY and CDR2 SVGAGI. The CDR3 loop spans 13 amino acids. After removal of 6 bases from V and 5 bases from J, the junction contained 7 bases not matched to a gene. The CDR3 reads CASSIGLGNEQYF. CDR3 nucleotide sequence: TGTGCCAGCAGCATCGGACTAGGTAACGAGCAGTACTTC.

The genes are TRBV19 and TRBJ1-5; no clear D gene. This CDR3 region has 13 residues. Trimming cost V 6 bases and J 0 bases, with 6 bases left between them. Per germline, CDR1 LNHDA and CDR2 SQIVND (reference sequence). This chain's CDR3 is CASSQYSNQPQHF. CDR3 DNA: TGTGCCAGTAGCCAATATAGCAATCAGCCCCAGCATTTT.

The table lists this clone with a few counts. The chain recombines TRBV18 with TRBJ1-3; TRBD1 might be the D (5 bases). Germline loops: CDR1 KGHSH, CDR2 LQKENI. The length of the CDR3 is 15 residues. V shed 4 bases and J shed 0 bases, with 10 bases lying between them. The chain's CDR3 is CASSRDQSSGNTIYF. CDR3 in DNA: TGTGCCAGCTCACGGGACCAGAGCTCTGGAAACACCATATATTTT.

Only a few counts were recorded for this clone. V is TRBV7-2 and J is TRBJ2-1; D not certain. The CDR3 extends over 15 amino acids. The V end lost 5 bases, the J end lost 1 base, and 12 bases lay between the germline ends. Germline V gives CDR1 SGHTA, CDR2 FQGNSA. The CDR3 bases are TGTGCCAGCAGCCCGAGGAGTTCTTCCTACAATGAGCAGTTCTTC. Protein sequence: CASSPRSSSYNEQFF.

The rearrangement joins TRBV6-5 to TRBJ1-2; D perhaps matches TRBD1 (5 bases). Germline assignment: CDR1 MNHEY and CDR2 SVGAGI. The V gene lost 5 bases and the J gene lost 0 bases, with 10 bases spanning the gap. This CDR3 spans 14 amino acids. CDR3 region: CASSPQQANYGYTF. CDR3 coding DNA: TGTGCCAGCAGTCCACAACAGGCTAACTATGGCTACACCTTC.

This rearrangement joins TRBV21-1 to TRBJ2-5. TRBV21-1 counts as a pseudogene. The length of the CDR3 is 15 residues. This chain's CDR3 is CASSIGRGAGETQYF. CDR3 bases: TGTGCCAGCAGCATAGGGAGAGGGGCAGGAGAGACCCAGTACTTC.

The V gene is TRBV19, the J gene TRBJ1-5; 9 bases are a match to TRBD1. Germline trimming cut 5 bases from V and 7 bases from J; bases unmatched to any gene: 6. There are 14 residues in the CDR3. The germline gives CDR1 LNHDA, CDR2 SQIVND (reference sequence). This CDR3 reads CASSGDRVQQPQHF. In DNA, the CDR3 is TGTGCCAGTAGTGGGGACAGGGTCCAACAGCCCCAGCATTTT. The full variable domain, completed using reference TRBV19 and TRBJ1-5, is DGGITQSPKYLFRKEGQNVTLSCEQNLNHDAMYWYRQDPGQGLRLIYYSQIVNDFQKGDIAEGYSVSREKKESFPLTVTSAQKNPTAFYLCASSGDRVQQPQHFGDGTRLSIL.

With respect to this clone: A clone one base away is much larger, so this may be a read error. The V call is TRBV28, the J call TRBJ2-7; D not resolved. This CDR3 spans 11 amino acids. CDR1 is MDHEN and CDR2 is SYDVKM in the germline V gene. V was pared by 8 bases and J by 2 bases, with 7 bases between. The CDR3 region has the DNA TGTGCCAGCGGCACCCCCTACGAGCAGTACTTC. This encodes CASGTPYEQYF.

The V and J genes are TRBV29-1 and TRBJ2-6, with a possible D match to TRBD2 (6 bases). CDR1 and CDR2 (germline): SQVTM, ANQGSEA. This CDR3 spans 17 amino acids. The V and J ends lost 4 bases and 1 base respectively, with 17 bases between them. CDR3 loop: CSVVEGREVSGANVLTF. The CDR3 DNA reads as TGCAGCGTTGTGGAGGGCAGGGAAGTTTCTGGGGCCAACGTCCTGACTTTC.

This clone was observed a handful of times. V gene TRBV5-6 combines with J gene TRBJ2-7; a possible D gene is TRBD2 (6 bases). From germline, CDR1 is SGHDT and CDR2 YYEEEE. The CDR3 spans 18 residues. V shed 4 bases and J shed 0 bases, with 23 bases lying between them. CDR3 sequence: CASSRTRAGLPSSYEQYF. Written as DNA, the CDR3 is TGTGCCAGCAGCCGAACTCGGGCGGGACTCCCCAGCTCCTACGAGCAGTACTTC.